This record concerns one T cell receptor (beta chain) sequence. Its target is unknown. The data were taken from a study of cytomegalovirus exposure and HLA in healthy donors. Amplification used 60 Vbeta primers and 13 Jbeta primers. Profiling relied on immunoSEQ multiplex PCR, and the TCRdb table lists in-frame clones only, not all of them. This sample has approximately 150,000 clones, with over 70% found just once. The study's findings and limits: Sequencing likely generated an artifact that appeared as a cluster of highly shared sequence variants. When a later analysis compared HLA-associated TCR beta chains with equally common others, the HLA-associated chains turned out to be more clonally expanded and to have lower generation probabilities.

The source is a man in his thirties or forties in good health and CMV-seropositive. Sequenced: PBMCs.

The DNA for the CDR3 is TGTGCCAGCAGCCAGATCGCGGCGGGGGCCGGCTACACCTTC. Translating gives CASSQIAAGAGYTF. This chain connects TRBV14 to TRBJ1-2; tentatively, D is TRBD1 (6 bases). The germline gives CDR1 SGHDN, CDR2 FVKESK. The CDR3 is 14 amino acids. V lost 3 bases and J 8 bases, leaving 16 bases between the germline ends.